A single sample is the source of the 22 T cell receptor beta chains below, sequenced in a study of cytomegalovirus exposure and HLA in healthy donors. Use of 60 Vbeta and 13 Jbeta primers characterized the PCR. Only in-frame clones appear in the TCRdb table, and some are missing; sequencing was by immunoSEQ multiplex PCR. The data show about 100,000 clones, under 80% seen once. The material sequenced was PBMCs. Source of these receptors: a middle-aged man in good health and CMV-seropositive.

This clone was seen more than once but under ten times. This sequence joins TRBV5-1 and TRBJ1-1; D may be TRBD1 (6 bases). The ends were cut back, 1 base at V and 4 bases at J, with 14 bases in the middle. This CDR3 region has 15 residues. Germline V gene lookup returns CDR1 SGHRS and CDR2 YFSETQ. The CDR3 nucleotides read TGCGCCAGCAGCTTGTTAGGACAGAAGGGCACTGAAGCTTTCTTT. This gives the protein CASSLLGQKGTEAFF.

The chain couples TRBV10-3 to TRBJ1-2; maybe TRBD1 (5 bases). The germline V gene has CDR1 ENHRY and CDR2 SYGVKD. The V end lost 4 bases, the J end lost 8 bases, and 14 bases lay between the germline ends. The CDR3 totals 13 residues. Here the CDR3 DNA reads TGTGCCATCAGTGCGGGAGGGGAAAGCGGCTACACCTTC. Residues: CAISAGGESGYTF.

In DNA, the CDR3 is TGTGCCATCAGTGGGGGGGATGGCGGGGGGGCAAATGAGCAGTTCTTC. Translation: CAISGGDGGGANEQFF. This chain uses TRBV10-3 with TRBJ2-1; 9 bases are shared with TRBD2. V lost 4 bases, J lost 7 bases, and 11 bases stayed unmatched. This CDR3 spans 16 amino acids. Looked up from germline, CDR1 is ENHRY and CDR2 is SYGVKD.

The J gene is TRBJ2-4, the V gene TRBV5-4; possibly TRBD1 for D (5 bases). The CDR3 is 14 residues long. CDR1 is SGHNT and CDR2 is YYREEE in the germline V gene (reference sequence). The V gene lost 3 bases and the J gene lost 3 bases, with 10 bases spanning the gap. The CDR3 region has the DNA TGTGCCAGCAGCTCCGGACACCTCAAAAACATTCAGTACTTC. Translated: CASSSGHLKNIQYF.

CDR3 region: CASSNTYRDTSGYTF. CDR3 DNA: TGTGCCAGTAGTAACACCTACAGGGACACCTCTGGCTACACCTTC. The rearrangement uses TRBV19 and TRBJ1-2; TRBD1 might be the D (6 bases). The ends were cut back, 4 bases at V and 7 bases at J, with 19 bases in the middle. Germline-derived CDR1 and CDR2 are LNHDA and SQIVND (reference sequence). This CDR3 is built from 15 residues.

This clone was found a few times. The chain carries TRBV2 and TRBJ1-1; the match to TRBD1 covers 11 bases. CDR1 is SNHLY, CDR2 FYNNEI, per germline. The junction had 6 bases not matched to a gene; V was cut back by 6 bases and J by 0 bases. The CDR3 runs to 16 residues. The CDR3 DNA is TGTGCCAGCAGCAGCGGACAGGGGGCGGTGAACACTGAAGCTTTCTTT. This translates into CASSSGQGAVNTEAFF.

The rearrangement joins TRBV19 to TRBJ1-5; D ambiguous. The CDR3 sequence is 15 residues long. In germline, CDR1 is LNHDA, CDR2 SQIVND (reference sequence). The V end lost 4 bases, the J end lost 7 bases, and 17 bases lay between the germline ends. CDR3 bases: TGTGCCAGTAGTACAATGGCGGCGGAGTGGCAGCCCCAGCATTTT. Amino acids: CASSTMAAEWQPQHF.

The CDR3 here is CASSLDQGYTEAFF. DNA for the CDR3: TGTGCCAGCAGCTTAGACCAGGGTTACACTGAAGCTTTCTTT. This chain uses TRBV7-9 with TRBJ1-1; D might be TRBD1 (5 bases). Germline V gene sequence: CDR1 SEHNR, CDR2 FQNEAQ (reference sequence). Trimming took off 1 base at V and 3 bases at J, with 9 bases between the two ends. The CDR3 runs 14 residues.

The chain joins TRBV5-1 to TRBJ2-2, with TRBD1 matching over 10 bases. CDR1 and CDR2 from the germline V gene are SGHRS and YFSETQ. The junction had 4 bases not matched to a gene; V was cut back by 0 bases and J by 5 bases. This CDR3 comprises 16 residues. The CDR3 here is CASSLGPGQGTGELFF. As DNA, the CDR3 is TGCGCCAGCAGCTTGGGTCCGGGACAGGGGACCGGGGAGCTGTTTTTT.

The CDR3 loop is CAIRLAEGLSEQYF. The CDR3, as DNA: TGTGCCATTCGCCTAGCGGAGGGTTTAAGCGAGCAGTACTTC. The chain uses TRBV6-1 and TRBJ2-7, with 7 bases identical to TRBD2. This CDR3 region has 14 residues. CDR1 MNHNS and CDR2 SASEGT come from the germline V gene. After removal of 10 bases from V and 6 bases from J, the junction contained 15 bases not matched to a gene.

In this sample, this clone turned up once. The chain links TRBV7-9 to TRBJ2-5, with TRBD1 identical over 7 bases. V dropped 5 bases and J dropped 1; count of bases not matched to a gene: 7. The CDR3 runs to 15 residues. Per the germline V gene, CDR1 is SEHNR and CDR2 is FQNEAQ (reference sequence). CDR3 sequence: CASSTQQGTQETQYF. DNA for the CDR3: TGTGCCAGCAGCACCCAACAGGGGACCCAAGAGACCCAGTACTTC.

CDR3: CASSRAPVRGNTGELFF. In DNA, the CDR3 is TGTGCCAGCAGCAGAGCACCTGTCAGAGGGAACACCGGGGAGCTGTTTTTT. V is TRBV21-1 and J is TRBJ2-2; the table's D call TRBD2 went unverified against the DNA. TRBV21-1 represents a pseudogene. The CDR3 is made up of 17 amino acids.

The J gene is TRBJ2-3, the V gene TRBV28, with 9 bases identical to TRBD2. V shed 2 bases, J shed 1 base, and the junction held 10 bases outside the gene matches. The CDR3 consists of 18 residues. Germline V gene data show CDR1 as MDHEN and CDR2 as SYDVKM. The CDR3 DNA is TGTGCCAGCAGTTTAAGGACACATAGCGGGGGTGGCACAGATACGCAGTATTTT. It yields the protein CASSLRTHSGGGTDTQYF.

The chain combines TRBV6-1 with TRBJ2-1; D unresolved. Trimming removed 8 bases from V and 3 bases from J, with 8 bases in between. CDR3 size: 12 residues. The germline CDR1 and CDR2 sequences are MNHNS and SASEGT. This CDR3 reads CASRENYNEQFF. CDR3 nucleotides: TGTGCCAGCCGAGAAAACTACAATGAGCAGTTCTTC.

The chain carries TRBV7-9 and TRBJ2-7, with 7 bases fitting TRBD1. CDR3 length: 13 amino acids. Germline V CDR1 and CDR2: SEHNR, FQNEAQ (reference sequence). Germline trimming cut 8 bases from V and 7 bases from J; bases unmatched to any gene: 11. The DNA of the CDR3 is TGTGCCAGCGGGTTCGAGGGGGCCCGTGAGCAGTACTTC. Its protein is CASGFEGAREQYF.

The rearrangement links TRBV18 to TRBJ2-7, with D hard to call. CDR1 is KGHSH, CDR2 LQKENI, per germline. The CDR3 totals 12 residues. The V end lost 3 bases, the J end lost 0 bases, and 3 bases lay between the germline ends. In DNA form, the CDR3 reads TGTGCCAGCTCACCTAGCTCCTACGAGCAGTACTTC. This sequence encodes CASSPSSYEQYF.

The chain couples TRBV19 to TRBJ2-4; 7 positions match TRBD2. V lost 3 bases and J lost 5; bases outside the gene matches: 4. CDR3 length: 14 amino acids. From germline, CDR1 is LNHDA and CDR2 SQIVND (reference sequence). This CDR3 reads CASSIWLAENIQYF. CDR3 DNA sequence: TGTGCCAGTAGTATCTGGCTAGCGGAAAACATTCAGTACTTC.

This chain uses TRBV5-1 with TRBJ1-1; 12 positions match TRBD1. Trimming took 3 bases from V and 7 from J; bases not matched to a gene: 7. This CDR3 region has 15 residues. CDR1 is SGHRS and CDR2 is YFSETQ in the germline V gene. The CDR3 nucleotides are TGCGCCAGCAGCTGGGGACAGGGGGCCTACGGTGAAGCTTTCTTT. This sequence encodes CASSWGQGAYGEAFF.

V usage is TRBV7-9 and J usage is TRBJ2-1; 9 positions match TRBD2. V shed 0 bases, J shed 2 bases, and the junction held 2 bases outside the gene matches. CDR3 length: 16 residues. Germline values: CDR1 SEHNR, CDR2 FQNEAQ (reference sequence). As DNA, the CDR3 is TGTGCCAGCAGCTTAGCGTTAGCGGGAGCCTACAATGAGCAGTTCTTC. Its protein is CASSLALAGAYNEQFF.

This clone was detected a few times. This chain links TRBV6-4 with TRBJ2-1, with TRBD2 identical over 11 bases. This CDR3 is built from 15 residues. J lost 4 bases, V lost 2 bases, and 1 base had no gene match. The V gene's germline CDR1 is MRHNA and CDR2 SNTAGT. The CDR3 DNA follows: TGTGCCAGCAGTGACACTAGCGGGAGTTACAATGAGCAGTTCTTC. Its translation is CASSDTSGSYNEQFF.

V is TRBV6-4 and J is TRBJ2-5; TRBD2 matches at 7 bases. V was pared by 6 bases and J by 5 bases, with 12 bases of the junction left unmatched. Germline CDR1 MRHNA, CDR2 SNTAGT. There are 15 residues in the CDR3. CDR3 DNA sequence: TGTGCCAGCAGGGATTCTAGCGGTTGGGGGGAGACCCAGTACTTC. As protein: CASRDSSGWGETQYF.

This clone has just one count. This chain joins TRBV19 and TRBJ1-5; D not certain. CDR1 LNHDA and CDR2 SQIVND come from the germline V gene (reference sequence). Trimming stripped 7 bases from V and 0 bases from J, with 10 bases between. CDR3 length equals 14 residues. The CDR3, as DNA: TGTGCCAGTAAGCCAGGTACTAGCAATCAGCCCCAGCATTTT. Amino acid sequence: CASKPGTSNQPQHF.